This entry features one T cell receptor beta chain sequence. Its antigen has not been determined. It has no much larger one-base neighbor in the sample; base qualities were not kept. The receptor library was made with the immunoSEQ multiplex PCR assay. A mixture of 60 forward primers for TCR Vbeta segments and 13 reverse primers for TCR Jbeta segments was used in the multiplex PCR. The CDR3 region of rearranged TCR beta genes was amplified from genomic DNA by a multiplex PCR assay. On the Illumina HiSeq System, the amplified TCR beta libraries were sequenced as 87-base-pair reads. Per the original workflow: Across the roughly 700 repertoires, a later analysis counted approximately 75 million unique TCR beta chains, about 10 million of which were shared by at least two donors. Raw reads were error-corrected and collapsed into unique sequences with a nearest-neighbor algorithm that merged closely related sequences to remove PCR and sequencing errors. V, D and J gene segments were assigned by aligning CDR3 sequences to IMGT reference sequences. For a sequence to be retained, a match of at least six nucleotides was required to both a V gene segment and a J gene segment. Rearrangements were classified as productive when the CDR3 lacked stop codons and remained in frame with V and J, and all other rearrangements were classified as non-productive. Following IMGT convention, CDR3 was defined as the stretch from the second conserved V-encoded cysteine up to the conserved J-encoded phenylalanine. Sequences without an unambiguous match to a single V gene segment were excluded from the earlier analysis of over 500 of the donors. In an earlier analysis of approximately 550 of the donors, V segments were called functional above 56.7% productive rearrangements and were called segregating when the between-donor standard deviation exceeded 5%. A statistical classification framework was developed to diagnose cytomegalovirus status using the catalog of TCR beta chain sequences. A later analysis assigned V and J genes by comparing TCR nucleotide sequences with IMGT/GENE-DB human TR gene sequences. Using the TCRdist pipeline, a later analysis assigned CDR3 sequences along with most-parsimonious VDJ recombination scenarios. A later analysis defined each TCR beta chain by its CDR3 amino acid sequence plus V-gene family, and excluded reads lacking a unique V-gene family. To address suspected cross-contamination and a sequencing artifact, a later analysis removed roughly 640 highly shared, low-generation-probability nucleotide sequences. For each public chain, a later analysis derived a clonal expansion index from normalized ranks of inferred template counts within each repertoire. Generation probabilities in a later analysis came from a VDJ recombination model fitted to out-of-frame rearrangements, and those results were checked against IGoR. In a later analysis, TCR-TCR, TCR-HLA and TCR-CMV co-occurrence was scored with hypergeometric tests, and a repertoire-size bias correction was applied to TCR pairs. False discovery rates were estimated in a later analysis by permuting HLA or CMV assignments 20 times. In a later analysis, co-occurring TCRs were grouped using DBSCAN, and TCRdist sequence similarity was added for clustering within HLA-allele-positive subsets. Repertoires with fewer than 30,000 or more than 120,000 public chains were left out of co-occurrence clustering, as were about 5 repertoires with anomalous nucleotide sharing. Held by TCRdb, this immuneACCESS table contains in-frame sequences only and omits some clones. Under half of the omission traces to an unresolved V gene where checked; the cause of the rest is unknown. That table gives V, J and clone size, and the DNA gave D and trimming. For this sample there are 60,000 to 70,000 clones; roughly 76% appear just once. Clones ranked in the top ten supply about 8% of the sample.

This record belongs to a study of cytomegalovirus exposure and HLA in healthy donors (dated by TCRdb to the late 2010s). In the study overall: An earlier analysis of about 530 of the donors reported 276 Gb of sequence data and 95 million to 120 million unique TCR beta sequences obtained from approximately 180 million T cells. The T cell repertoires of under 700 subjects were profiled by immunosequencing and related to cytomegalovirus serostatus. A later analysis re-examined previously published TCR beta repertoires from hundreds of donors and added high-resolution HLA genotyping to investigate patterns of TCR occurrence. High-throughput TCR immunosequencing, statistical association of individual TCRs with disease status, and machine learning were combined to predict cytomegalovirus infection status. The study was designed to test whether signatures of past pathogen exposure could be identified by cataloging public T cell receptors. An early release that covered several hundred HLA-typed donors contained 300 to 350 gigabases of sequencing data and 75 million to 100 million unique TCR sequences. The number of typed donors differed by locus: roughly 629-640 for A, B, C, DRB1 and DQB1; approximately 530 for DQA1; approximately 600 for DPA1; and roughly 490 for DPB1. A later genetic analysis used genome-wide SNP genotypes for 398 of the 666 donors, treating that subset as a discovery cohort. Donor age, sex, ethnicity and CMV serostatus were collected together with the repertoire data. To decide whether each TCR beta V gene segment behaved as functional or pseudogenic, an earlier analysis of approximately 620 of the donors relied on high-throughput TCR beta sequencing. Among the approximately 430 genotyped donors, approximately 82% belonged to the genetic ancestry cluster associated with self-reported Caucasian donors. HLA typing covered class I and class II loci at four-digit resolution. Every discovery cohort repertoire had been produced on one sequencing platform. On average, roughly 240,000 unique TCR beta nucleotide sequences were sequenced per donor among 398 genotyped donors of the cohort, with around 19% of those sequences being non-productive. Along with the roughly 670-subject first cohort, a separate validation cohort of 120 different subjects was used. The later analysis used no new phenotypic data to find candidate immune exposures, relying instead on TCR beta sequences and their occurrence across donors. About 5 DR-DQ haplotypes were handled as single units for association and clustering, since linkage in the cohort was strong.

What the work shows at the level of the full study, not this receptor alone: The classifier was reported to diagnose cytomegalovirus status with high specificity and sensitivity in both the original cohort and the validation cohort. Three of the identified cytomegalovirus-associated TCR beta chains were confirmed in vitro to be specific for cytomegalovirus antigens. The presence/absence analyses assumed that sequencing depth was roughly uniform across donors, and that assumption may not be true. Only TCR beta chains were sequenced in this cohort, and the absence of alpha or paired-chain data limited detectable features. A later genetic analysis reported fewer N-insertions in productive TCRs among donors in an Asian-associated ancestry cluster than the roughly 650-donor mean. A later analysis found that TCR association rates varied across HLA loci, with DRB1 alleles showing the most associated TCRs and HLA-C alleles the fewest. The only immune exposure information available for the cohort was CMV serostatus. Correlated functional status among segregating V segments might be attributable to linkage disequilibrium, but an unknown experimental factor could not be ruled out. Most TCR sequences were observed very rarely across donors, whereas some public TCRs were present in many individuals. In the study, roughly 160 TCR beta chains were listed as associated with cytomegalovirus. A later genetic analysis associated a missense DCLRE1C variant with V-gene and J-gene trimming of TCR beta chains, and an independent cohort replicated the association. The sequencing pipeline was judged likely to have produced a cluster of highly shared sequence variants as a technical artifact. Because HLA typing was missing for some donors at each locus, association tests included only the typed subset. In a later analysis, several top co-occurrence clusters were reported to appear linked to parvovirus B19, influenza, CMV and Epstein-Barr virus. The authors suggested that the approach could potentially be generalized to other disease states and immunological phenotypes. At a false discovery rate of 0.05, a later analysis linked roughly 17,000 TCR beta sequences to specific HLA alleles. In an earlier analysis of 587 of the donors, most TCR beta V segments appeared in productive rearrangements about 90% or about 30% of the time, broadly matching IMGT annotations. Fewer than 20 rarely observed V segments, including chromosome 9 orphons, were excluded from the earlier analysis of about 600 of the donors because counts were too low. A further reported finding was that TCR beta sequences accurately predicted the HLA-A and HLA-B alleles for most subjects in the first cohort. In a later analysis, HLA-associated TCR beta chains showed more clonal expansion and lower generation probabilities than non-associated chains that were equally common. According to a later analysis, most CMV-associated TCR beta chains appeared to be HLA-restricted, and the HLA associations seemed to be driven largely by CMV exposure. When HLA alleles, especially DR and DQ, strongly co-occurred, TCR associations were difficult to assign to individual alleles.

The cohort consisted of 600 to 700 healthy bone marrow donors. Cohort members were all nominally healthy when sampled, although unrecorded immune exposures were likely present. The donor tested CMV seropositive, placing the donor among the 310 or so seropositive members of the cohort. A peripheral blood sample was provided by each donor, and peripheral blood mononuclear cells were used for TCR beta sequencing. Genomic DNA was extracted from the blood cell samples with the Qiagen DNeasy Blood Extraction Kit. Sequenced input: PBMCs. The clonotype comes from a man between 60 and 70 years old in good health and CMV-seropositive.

The sequence in DNA is TGTGCCAGCAGGAAGGGGGCGAGTTACACTGAAGCTTTCTTT. Protein translation: CASRKGASYTEAFF. The chain is assembled from TRBV6-5 and TRBJ1-1; 7 of the junction bases match TRBD1. The germline V gene gives CDR1 as MNHEY and CDR2 as SVGAGI. The germline V and J ends show losses of 6 bases and 3 bases respectively, and no gene match explains 7 bases of the junction. The CDR3 contains 14 residues, cysteine and phenylalanine counted. Only the CDR3 portion is preserved as DNA: 42 bases, with reading frame beginning at the first base.